The entry that follows covers one T cell receptor (beta chain) sequence. This sample is part of a study of blood T cell repertoires in COVID-19. Study overall: In each case, the material was cDNA or gDNA derived from T cells, B-cell-depleted T cells, or PBMCs.

As processed by the authors: Cell counts per sample came from amplifying reference gene primers. Here immunoSEQ multiplex PCR was the method, and the copy in TCRdb shows in-frame clones only, minus some. The V and J calls and clone size are taken from that table; D and trimming were inferred from the DNA. The profile shows around 180,000 clones, more than 75% of them singletons. This CDR3 spans 15 amino acids. Germline V gene data show CDR1 as MDHEN and CDR2 as SYDVKM. V was trimmed by 1 base and J by 3 bases, leaving 12 bases between them. This clonotype originated in a human donor in a cohort sampled during active COVID-19. J is TRBJ1-1 and V is TRBV28, with TRBD1 as a possible D gene (5 bases). Sequenced: peripheral blood. CDR3 loop: CASSLSGQGDTEAFF. The CDR3 coding sequence is TGTGCCAGCAGTTTATCAGGGCAAGGGGACACTGAAGCTTTCTTT. The full variable domain, its missing parts supplied by reference TRBV28 and TRBJ1-1, is DVKVTQSSRYLVKRTGEKVFLECVQDMDHENMFWYRQDPGLGLRLIYFSYDVKMKEKGDIPEGYSVSREKKERFSLILESASTNQTSMYLCASSLSGQGDTEAFFGQGTRLTVV.